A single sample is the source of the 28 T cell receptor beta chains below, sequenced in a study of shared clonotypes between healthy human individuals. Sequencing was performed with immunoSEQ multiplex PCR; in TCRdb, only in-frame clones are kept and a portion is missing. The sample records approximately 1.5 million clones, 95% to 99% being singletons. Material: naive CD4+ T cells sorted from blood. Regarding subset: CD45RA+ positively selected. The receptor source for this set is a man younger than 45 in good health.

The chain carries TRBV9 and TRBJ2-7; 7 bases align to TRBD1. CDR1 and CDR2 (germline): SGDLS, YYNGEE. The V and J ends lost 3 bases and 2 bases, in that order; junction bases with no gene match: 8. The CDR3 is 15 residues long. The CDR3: CASSEIQGHPYEQYF. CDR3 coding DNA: TGTGCCAGCAGCGAAATACAGGGGCACCCCTACGAGCAGTACTTC.

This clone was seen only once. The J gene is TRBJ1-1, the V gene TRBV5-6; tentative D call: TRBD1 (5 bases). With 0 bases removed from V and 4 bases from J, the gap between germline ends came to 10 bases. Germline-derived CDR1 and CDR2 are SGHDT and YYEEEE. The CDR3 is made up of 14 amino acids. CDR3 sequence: CASSLGGAGTEAFF. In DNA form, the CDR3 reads TGTGCCAGCAGCTTGGGGGGCGCGGGCACTGAAGCTTTCTTT.

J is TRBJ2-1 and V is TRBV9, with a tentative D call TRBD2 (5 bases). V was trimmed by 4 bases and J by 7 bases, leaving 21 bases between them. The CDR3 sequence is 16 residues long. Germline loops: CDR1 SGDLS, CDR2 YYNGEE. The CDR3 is CASSPRIAGSVNEQFF. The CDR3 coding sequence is TGTGCCAGCAGCCCCCGTATCGCGGGCTCAGTTAATGAGCAGTTCTTC. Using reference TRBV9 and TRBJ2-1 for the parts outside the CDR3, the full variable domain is DSGVTQTPKHLITATGQRVTLRCSPRSGDLSVYWYQQSLDQGLQFLIQYYNGEERAKGNILERFSAQQFPDLHSELNLSSLELGDSALYFCASSPRIAGSVNEQFFGPGTRLTVL.

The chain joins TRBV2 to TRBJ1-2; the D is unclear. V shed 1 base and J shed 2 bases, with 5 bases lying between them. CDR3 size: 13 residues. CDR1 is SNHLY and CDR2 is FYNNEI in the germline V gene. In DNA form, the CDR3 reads TGTGCCAGCAGTGAAGTAGGGAACTATGGCTACACCTTC. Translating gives CASSEVGNYGYTF.

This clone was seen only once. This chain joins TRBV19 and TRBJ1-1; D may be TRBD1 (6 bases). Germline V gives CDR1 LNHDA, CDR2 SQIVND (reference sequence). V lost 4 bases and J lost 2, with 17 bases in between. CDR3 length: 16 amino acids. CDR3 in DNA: TGTGCCAGTAGTACACAGGGTCTCGGAGTTAACACTGAAGCTTTCTTT. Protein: CASSTQGLGVNTEAFF.

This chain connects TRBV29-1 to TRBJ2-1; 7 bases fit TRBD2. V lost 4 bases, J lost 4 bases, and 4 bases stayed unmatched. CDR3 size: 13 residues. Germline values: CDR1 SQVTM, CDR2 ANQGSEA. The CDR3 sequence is CSVGAGPYNEQFF. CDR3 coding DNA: TGCAGCGTTGGAGCGGGACCATACAATGAGCAGTTCTTC.

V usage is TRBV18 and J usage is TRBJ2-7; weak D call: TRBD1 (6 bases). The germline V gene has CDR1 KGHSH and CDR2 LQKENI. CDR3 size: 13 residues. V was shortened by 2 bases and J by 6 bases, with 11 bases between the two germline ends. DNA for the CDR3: TGTGCCAGCTCACCATTGCTAGGGGGCGAGCAGTACTTC. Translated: CASSPLLGGEQYF.

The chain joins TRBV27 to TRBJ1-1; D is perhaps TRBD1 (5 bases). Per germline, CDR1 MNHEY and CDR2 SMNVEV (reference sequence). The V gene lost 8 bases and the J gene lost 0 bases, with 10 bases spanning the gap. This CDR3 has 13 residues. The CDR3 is CASGTNVNTEAFF. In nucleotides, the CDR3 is TGTGCCAGCGGGACCAACGTGAACACTGAAGCTTTCTTT.

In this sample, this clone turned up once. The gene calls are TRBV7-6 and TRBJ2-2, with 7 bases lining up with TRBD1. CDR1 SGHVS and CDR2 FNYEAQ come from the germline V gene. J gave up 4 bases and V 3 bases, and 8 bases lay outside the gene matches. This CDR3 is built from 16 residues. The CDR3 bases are TGTGCCAGCAGCTTCCGTAGACAGGGAAGCACCGGGGAGCTGTTTTTT. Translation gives CASSFRRQGSTGELFF.

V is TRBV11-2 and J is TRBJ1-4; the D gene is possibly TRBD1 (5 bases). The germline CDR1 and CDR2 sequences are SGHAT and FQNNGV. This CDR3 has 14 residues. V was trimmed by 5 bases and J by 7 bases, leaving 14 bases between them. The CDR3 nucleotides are TGTGCCAGCAGCCCTGGAGGGGTGGGTGAAAAACTGTTTTTT. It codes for CASSPGGVGEKLFF.

The CDR3, as DNA: TGTGCCTGGAGTGTACCCGCGGGAACTTCGTCGGGCGAGCAGTTCTTC. As protein: CAWSVPAGTSSGEQFF. The chain has TRBV30 and TRBJ2-1, with a possible D match to TRBD2 (6 bases). Germline CDR1 GTSNPN, CDR2 SVGIG (reference sequence). The CDR3 spans 16 residues. V lost 0 bases to trimming and J lost 10 bases, with 22 bases between them.

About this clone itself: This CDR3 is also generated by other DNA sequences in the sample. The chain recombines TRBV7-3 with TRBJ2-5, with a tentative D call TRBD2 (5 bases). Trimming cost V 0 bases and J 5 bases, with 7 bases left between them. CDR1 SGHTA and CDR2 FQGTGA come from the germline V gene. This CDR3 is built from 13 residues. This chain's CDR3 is CASSLTGAETQYF. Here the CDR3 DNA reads TGTGCCAGCAGCTTAACGGGAGCGGAGACCCAGTACTTC.

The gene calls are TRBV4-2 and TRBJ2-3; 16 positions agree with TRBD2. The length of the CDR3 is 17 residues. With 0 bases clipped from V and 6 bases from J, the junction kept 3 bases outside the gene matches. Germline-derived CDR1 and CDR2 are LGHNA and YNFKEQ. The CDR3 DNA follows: TGTGCCAGCAGCCAAGACGGGACTAGCGGGAGGGCTGATACGCAGTATTTT. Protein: CASSQDGTSGRADTQYF.

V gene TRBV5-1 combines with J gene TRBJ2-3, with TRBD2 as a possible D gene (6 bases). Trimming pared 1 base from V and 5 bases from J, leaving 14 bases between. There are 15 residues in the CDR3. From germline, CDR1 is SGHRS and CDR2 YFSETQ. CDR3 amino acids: CASSLWVGSVDTQYF. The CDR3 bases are TGCGCCAGCAGCTTGTGGGTCGGGAGTGTAGATACGCAGTATTTT.

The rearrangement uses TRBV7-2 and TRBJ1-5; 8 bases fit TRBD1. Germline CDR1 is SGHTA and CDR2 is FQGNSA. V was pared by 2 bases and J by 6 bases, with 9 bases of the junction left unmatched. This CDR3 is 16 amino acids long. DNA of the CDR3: TGTGCCAGCAGCTTAAGACGGACAGGGCAAGGTCAGCCCCAGCATTTT. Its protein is CASSLRRTGQGQPQHF.

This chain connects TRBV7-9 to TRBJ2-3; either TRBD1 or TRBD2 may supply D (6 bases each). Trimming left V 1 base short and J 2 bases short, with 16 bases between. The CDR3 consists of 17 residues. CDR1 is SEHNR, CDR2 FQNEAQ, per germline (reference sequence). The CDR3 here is CASSLERVRGPTDTQYF. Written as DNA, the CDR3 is TGTGCCAGCAGCTTAGAAAGGGTCCGGGGGCCCACAGATACGCAGTATTTT.

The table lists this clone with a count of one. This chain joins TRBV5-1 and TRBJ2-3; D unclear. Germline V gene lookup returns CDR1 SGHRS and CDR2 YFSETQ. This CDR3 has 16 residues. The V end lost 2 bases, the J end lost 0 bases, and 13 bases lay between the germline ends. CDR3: CASSFSTATSTDTQYF. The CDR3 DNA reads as TGCGCCAGCAGCTTTTCGACCGCGACTAGCACAGATACGCAGTATTTT.

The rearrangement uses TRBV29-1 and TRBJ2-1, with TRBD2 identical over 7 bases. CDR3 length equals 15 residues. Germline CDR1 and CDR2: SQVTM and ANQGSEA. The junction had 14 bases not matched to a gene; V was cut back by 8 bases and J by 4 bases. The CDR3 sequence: CSSLPIAGLYNEQFF. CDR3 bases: TGCAGCTCTCTCCCCATAGCGGGTTTATACAATGAGCAGTTCTTC.

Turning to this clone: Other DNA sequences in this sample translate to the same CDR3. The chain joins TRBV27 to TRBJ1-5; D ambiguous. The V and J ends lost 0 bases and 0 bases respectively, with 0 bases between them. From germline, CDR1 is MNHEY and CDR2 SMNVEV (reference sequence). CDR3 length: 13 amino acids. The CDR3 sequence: CASSLSSNQPQHF. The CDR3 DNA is TGTGCCAGCAGTTTATCTAGCAATCAGCCCCAGCATTTT.

In nucleotides, the CDR3 is TGTGCCAGCAGATCTACAGGGTTATCCTACGAGCAGTACTTC. As protein: CASRSTGLSYEQYF. The chain is built from TRBV6-1 and TRBJ2-7, with D possibly TRBD1 on 6 matching bases. Between the trimmed V and J ends, which lost 6 bases and 1 base, there was a span of 13 bases. CDR1 and CDR2 (germline): MNHNS, SASEGT. This CDR3 region has 14 residues.

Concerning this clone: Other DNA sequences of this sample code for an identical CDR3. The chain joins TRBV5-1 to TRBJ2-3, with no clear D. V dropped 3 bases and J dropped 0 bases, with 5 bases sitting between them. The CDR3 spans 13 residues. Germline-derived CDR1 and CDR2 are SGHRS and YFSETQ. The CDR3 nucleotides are TGCGCCAGCAGCTCTACTAGCACAGATACGCAGTATTTT. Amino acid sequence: CASSSTSTDTQYF.

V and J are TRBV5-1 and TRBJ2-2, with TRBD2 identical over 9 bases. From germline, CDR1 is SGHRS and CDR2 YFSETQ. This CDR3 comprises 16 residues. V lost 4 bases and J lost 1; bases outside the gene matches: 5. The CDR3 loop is CASSPLAGLNTGELFF. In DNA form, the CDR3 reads TGCGCCAGCAGCCCTCTAGCGGGACTGAACACCGGGGAGCTGTTTTTT.

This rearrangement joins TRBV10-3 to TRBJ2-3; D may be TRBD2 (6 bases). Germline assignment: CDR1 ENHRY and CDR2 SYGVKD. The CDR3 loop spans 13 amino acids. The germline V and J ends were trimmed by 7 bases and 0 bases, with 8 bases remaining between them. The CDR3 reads CAITGESTDTQYF. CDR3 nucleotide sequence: TGTGCCATCACGGGGGAAAGCACAGATACGCAGTATTTT.

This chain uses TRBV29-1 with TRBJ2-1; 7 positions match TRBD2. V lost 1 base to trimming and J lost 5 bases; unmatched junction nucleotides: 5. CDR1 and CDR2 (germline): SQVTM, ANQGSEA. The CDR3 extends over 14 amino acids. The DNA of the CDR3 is TGCAGCGTTGAAGGCGGGAGAGGTGACAATGAGCAGTTCTTC. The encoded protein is CSVEGGRGDNEQFF.

CDR3 protein: CASSDPGQWDTEAFF. Written as DNA, the CDR3 is TGTGCCAGTAGTGACCCGGGACAATGGGACACTGAAGCTTTCTTT. The chain joins TRBV19 to TRBJ1-1; D may be TRBD1 (6 bases). V lost 5 bases to trimming and J lost 3 bases, with 16 bases between them. This CDR3 spans 15 amino acids. Germline V gives CDR1 LNHDA, CDR2 SQIVND (reference sequence).

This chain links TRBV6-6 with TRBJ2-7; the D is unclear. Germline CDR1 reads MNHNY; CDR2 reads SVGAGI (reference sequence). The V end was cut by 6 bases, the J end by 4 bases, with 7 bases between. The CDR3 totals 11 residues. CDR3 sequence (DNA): TGTGCCAGCAGGGGGATGTACGAGCAGTACTTC. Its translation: CASRGMYEQYF.

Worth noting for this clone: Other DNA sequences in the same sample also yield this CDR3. The CDR3 is CSVANTDTQYF. DNA of the CDR3: TGCAGCGTTGCCAACACAGATACGCAGTATTTT. The chain links TRBV29-1 to TRBJ2-3; D is undetermined. In germline, CDR1 is SQVTM, CDR2 ANQGSEA. The germline V and J ends were trimmed by 4 bases and 2 bases, with 4 bases remaining between them. The CDR3 is 11 residues long.

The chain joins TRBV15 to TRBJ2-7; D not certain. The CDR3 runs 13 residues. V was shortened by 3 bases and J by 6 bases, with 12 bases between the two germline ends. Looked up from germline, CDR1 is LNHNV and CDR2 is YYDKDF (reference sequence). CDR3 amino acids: CATSSLRAGEQYF. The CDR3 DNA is TGTGCCACCAGCAGTCTACGGGCCGGCGAGCAGTACTTC.